Shown below are 19 T cell receptor beta chains from a single sample sequenced in a study of cytomegalovirus exposure and HLA in healthy donors. Researchers ran the PCR with 60 Vbeta and 13 Jbeta primers. Measured with immunoSEQ multiplex PCR; TCRdb has only the in-frame clones, and not every one. The sample has about 190,000 clones, around 85% seen once. The material sequenced was PBMCs. All receptors derive from a man in his forties or fifties in good health and CMV-seropositive.

The V call is TRBV5-8, the J call TRBJ2-7, with 7 bases identical to TRBD1. V shed 4 bases and J 0 bases; nucleotides not matched to a gene: 7. This CDR3 region has 15 residues. Germline V gene lookup returns CDR1 SGHTS and CDR2 YDEGEE. CDR3 loop: CASSRGQDTSYEQYF. CDR3 nucleotides: TGTGCCAGCAGCCGAGGACAGGATACCTCCTACGAGCAGTACTTC.

The chain is built from TRBV4-2 and TRBJ2-5; no clear D gene. V was cut by 3 bases and J by 4 bases, with 15 bases left in between. Germline CDR1 reads LGHNA; CDR2 reads YNFKEQ. This CDR3 contains 15 residues. This CDR3 reads CASSQAFSLGETQYF. The CDR3 DNA follows: TGTGCCAGCAGCCAGGCTTTTAGCCTGGGAGAGACCCAGTACTTC.

The count of this clone is one. The CDR3 region has the DNA TGTGCCAGCATCACGGACGTAGCGGGGGGTAACGAGCAGTTCTTC. Encoded protein: CASITDVAGGNEQFF. The chain is built from TRBV2 and TRBJ2-1; 10 positions agree with TRBD2. Germline-derived CDR1 and CDR2 are SNHLY and FYNNEI. V shed 7 bases and J 10 bases; nucleotides not matched to a gene: 13. This CDR3 region has 15 residues.

The chain is built from TRBV29-1 and TRBJ2-5; a possible D gene is TRBD2 (7 bases). Trimming removed 4 bases from V and 4 bases from J, with 16 bases in between. CDR3 length equals 14 residues. Germline CDR1 SQVTM, CDR2 ANQGSEA. The CDR3 spells CSVVMGGGIETQYF. CDR3 in DNA: TGCAGCGTTGTAATGGGCGGGGGCATAGAGACCCAGTACTTC.

The chain joins TRBV6-1 to TRBJ1-6; D is uncertain. Germline loops: CDR1 MNHNS, CDR2 SASEGT. The germline V and J ends were trimmed by 6 bases and 13 bases, with 7 bases remaining between them. This CDR3 is 10 amino acids long. The CDR3 is CASSGFPLHF. CDR3 bases: TGTGCCAGCAGCGGGTTCCCCCTCCACTTT.

This clone is a singleton in its sample. The chain links TRBV9 to TRBJ1-1, with a tentative D call TRBD1 (5 bases). Germline CDR1 reads SGDLS; CDR2 reads YYNGEE. The CDR3 is 19 residues long. V was trimmed by 3 bases and J by 0 bases, leaving 24 bases between them. CDR3 DNA: TGTGCCAGCAGCGGACACACGGGGGGTGGAATTTCGGTGAACACTGAAGCTTTCTTT. Encoded protein: CASSGHTGGGISVNTEAFF.

There are a few counts of this clone. This chain's CDR3 is CASSRGQHVDTGELFF. The DNA for the CDR3 is TGTGCCAGCAGCCGGGGACAGCATGTCGACACCGGGGAGCTGTTTTTT. The V call is TRBV7-9, the J call TRBJ2-2; 7 nucleotides align to TRBD1. CDR3 length equals 16 residues. Germline CDR1 is SEHNR and CDR2 is FQNEAQ (reference sequence). Losses at the gene ends were 5 bases for V and 3 bases for J; bases not matched to a gene: 9.

The chain couples TRBV9 to TRBJ1-3; D unresolved. This CDR3 has 17 amino acids. Germline V CDR1 and CDR2: SGDLS, YYNGEE. V lost 1 base, J lost 0 bases, and 14 bases lay in between. CDR3 DNA sequence: TGTGCCAGCAGCGTATCCGGCGCGGGCCCCTCTGGAAACACCATATATTTT. Its protein is CASSVSGAGPSGNTIYF.

The chain employs TRBV7-3 and TRBJ2-5; 7 positions agree with TRBD1. The CDR3 is 15 residues long. V shed 5 bases, J shed 5 bases, and the junction held 11 bases outside the gene matches. Germline V gives CDR1 SGHTA, CDR2 FQGTGA. CDR3 nucleotide sequence: TGTGCCAGCAGCCTTTCGAGGGGGCAGCGCGAGACCCAGTACTTC. Translating it yields CASSLSRGQRETQYF.

This clone is a singleton in its sample. The chain joins TRBV19 to TRBJ2-1; D not resolved. Germline lookup yields CDR1 LNHDA and CDR2 SQIVND (reference sequence). The CDR3 has 14 amino acids. The V end was cut by 5 bases, the J end by 3 bases, with 11 bases between. Here the CDR3 DNA reads TGTGCCAGTAGTGAGGCCGGGTTCTACAATGAGCAGTTCTTC. This gives the protein CASSEAGFYNEQFF.

This rearrangement joins TRBV9 to TRBJ2-7; 12 positions agree with TRBD2. This CDR3 spans 15 amino acids. Germline CDR1 SGDLS, CDR2 YYNGEE. V shed 2 bases and J 1 base; nucleotides not matched to a gene: 1. CDR3 sequence reads: CASSVGLAGSYEQYF. CDR3 coding DNA: TGTGCCAGCAGCGTTGGACTAGCGGGATCCTACGAGCAGTACTTC.

The table lists this clone with a few counts. This rearrangement joins TRBV5-1 to TRBJ2-5; perhaps TRBD2 as D (6 bases). Germline assignment: CDR1 SGHRS and CDR2 YFSETQ. The CDR3 is made up of 14 amino acids. Trimming removed 0 bases from V and 4 bases from J, with 10 bases in between. The CDR3 nucleotides are TGCGCCAGCAGCTTGGCCGGGGGATCAGAGACCCAGTACTTC. Translating gives CASSLAGGSETQYF.

This clone was counted once. V is TRBV19 and J is TRBJ2-2, with D possibly matching TRBD1 (5 bases). Looked up from germline, CDR1 is LNHDA and CDR2 is SQIVND (reference sequence). The CDR3 runs 15 residues. V was pared by 6 bases and J by 1 base, with 12 bases between. The CDR3 spells CASRGVSGNTGELFF. As DNA, the CDR3 is TGTGCCAGTAGAGGGGTTTCCGGGAACACCGGGGAGCTGTTTTTT.

V usage is TRBV7-8 and J usage is TRBJ1-1; maybe TRBD1 (6 bases). CDR3 length: 15 residues. The germline V gene encodes CDR1 SGHVS and CDR2 FQNEAQ. V lost 5 bases and J 0 bases, leaving 13 bases between the germline ends. The CDR3 coding sequence is TGTGCCAGCAGCCCCTGGACAGATATGAACACTGAAGCTTTCTTT. It encodes CASSPWTDMNTEAFF.

J is TRBJ1-2 and V is TRBV25-1; D is perhaps TRBD1 (6 bases). The germline gives CDR1 MGHDK, CDR2 SYGVNS. V was cut by 4 bases and J by 4 bases, with 16 bases left in between. CDR3 length equals 15 residues. The CDR3 DNA reads as TGTGCCAGCAGTGTAAACCTTGGACAGCTCTATGGCTACACCTTC. As protein: CASSVNLGQLYGYTF.

The CDR3 DNA is TGTGCCAGCAGCTCGGTGCGGTCGGCCCCGCGCTACGAGCAGTACTTC. This encodes CASSSVRSAPRYEQYF. The chain is built from TRBV7-6 and TRBJ2-7; D unclear. There are 16 residues in the CDR3. Trimming pared 4 bases from V and 3 bases from J, leaving 19 bases between. Germline assignment: CDR1 SGHVS and CDR2 FNYEAQ.

The gene calls are TRBV28 and TRBJ2-7; 7 bases match TRBD2. The V and J ends lost 6 bases and 0 bases, in that order; junction bases with no gene match: 8. The germline CDR1 and CDR2 sequences are MDHEN and SYDVKM. CDR3 length equals 15 residues. In nucleotides, the CDR3 is TGTGCCAGCAGACCGTCTAGCGGAAACTCCTACGAGCAGTACTTC. Protein product: CASRPSSGNSYEQYF.

Only a few counts were recorded for this clone. V is TRBV5-4 and J is TRBJ1-1; D is unresolved. CDR1 is SGHNT, CDR2 YYREEE, per germline (reference sequence). The CDR3 is 13 amino acids. Trimming stripped 7 bases from V and 2 bases from J, with 12 bases between. CDR3 in DNA: TGTGCCAGCTACAGTGGAGGCAACACTGAAGCTTTCTTT. Encoded protein: CASYSGGNTEAFF.

The V and J genes are TRBV28 and TRBJ1-1; no clear D gene. Germline assignment: CDR1 MDHEN and CDR2 SYDVKM. Between the trimmed V and J ends, which lost 9 bases and 0 bases, there was a span of 11 bases. The CDR3 has 13 amino acids. The DNA for the CDR3 is TGTGCCAGTTACCCGTCAGTGAACACTGAAGCTTTCTTT. Amino acids: CASYPSVNTEAFF.